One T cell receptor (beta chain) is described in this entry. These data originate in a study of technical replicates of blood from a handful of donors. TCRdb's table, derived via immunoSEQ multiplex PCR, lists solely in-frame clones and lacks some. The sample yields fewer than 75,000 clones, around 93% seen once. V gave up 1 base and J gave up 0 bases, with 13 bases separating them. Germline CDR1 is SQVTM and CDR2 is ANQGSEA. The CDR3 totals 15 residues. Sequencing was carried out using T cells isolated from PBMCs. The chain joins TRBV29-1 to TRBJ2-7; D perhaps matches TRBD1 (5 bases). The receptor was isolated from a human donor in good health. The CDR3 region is CSVEVGRQNSYEQYF. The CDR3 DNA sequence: TGCAGCGTTGAAGTAGGAAGACAGAACTCCTACGAGCAGTACTTC.